This section outlines one TCR beta chain sequence together with its context. The antigen is not known. cDNA was made from approximately 0.55 ug RNA using alpha and beta constant primers. Separate chain-specific third strand synthesis with multiplexing indices produced the alpha and beta libraries. One entry per CDR3 protein, called by TCRdb with MiXCR from the 5' RACE reads. The sample has 10,000 to 15,000 distinct CDR3 sequences; about a tenth are singletons. The entry originates in a study of HIV-infected patients and healthy controls. Study-wide results and caveats: CDR3 sharing between individuals was lower in HIV-infected patients than in healthy controls. Healthy controls carried many MAIT alpha-chain CDR3s, while HIV+ repertoires had few. Significantly higher mean Gini indices appeared in HIV-infected repertoires, possibly reflecting oligoclonality.

V lost 7 bases and J lost 4; bases outside the gene matches: 11. In germline, CDR1 is SQVTM, CDR2 ANQGSEA. The CDR3 covers 15 residues. The repertoire came from unfractionated whole blood and reflected all unsorted peripheral T cells. Peripheral blood, 2 to 2.5 ml, was drawn for RNA extraction. This receptor was obtained from an adult in good health. The rearrangement joins TRBV29-1 to TRBJ2-3, with 10 bases aligning to TRBD1. Material: blood. Here the CDR3 DNA reads TGCAGCGCTTCGGGGGACAGGGGAGGATCAGATACGCAGTATTTT. Protein product: CSASGDRGGSDTQYF.